This is a list of T cell receptor beta chains from one sample in a study of cytomegalovirus exposure and HLA in healthy donors. Profiled with immunoSEQ multiplex PCR; TCRdb holds only in-frame clones, not every one. The data show approximately 100,000 clones, with 75% to 85% seen just once and roughly 4.5% held by the top ten. The specimen sequenced was PBMCs. The receptors come from a woman aged 40 to 50 in good health and CMV-seronegative. Each CDR3 is given with its conserved first and last residue. A D gene is named only where the DNA matches it firmly. The listing skips clone size in some rows; elsewhere it reads once, few, many or a size class.

abundance: .
j_gene: TRBJ2-5
v_gene: TRBV25-1
d_gene: TRBD2
CDR3nt: TGTGCCAGCAGCCGACTAGCGGAGAAAGAGACCCAGTACTTC
CDR3aa: CASSRLAEKETQYF

abundance: .
j_gene: TRBJ1-1
v_gene: TRBV4-3
d_gene: TRBD1
CDR3nt: TGCGCCAGCAGCCAAGAACCTGGGACAGGGGGACGGGAAGCTTTCTTT
CDR3aa: CASSQEPGTGGREAFF

abundance: few
j_gene: TRBJ2-7
v_gene: TRBV30
d_gene: TRBD2
CDR3nt: TGTGCCTGGAGACTTGGGCGGGGGAAAAGCGAGCAGTACTTC
CDR3aa: CAWRLGRGKSEQYF

abundance: .
j_gene: TRBJ1-2
v_gene: TRBV29-1
d_gene: .
CDR3nt: TGCAGCGCTGAGAGACAGAACTATGGCTACACCTTC
CDR3aa: CSAERQNYGYTF

abundance: once
j_gene: TRBJ2-7
v_gene: TRBV7-9
d_gene: TRBD1
CDR3nt: TGTGCCAGCAGTGATTCCCGGGACAGGGGCTACGAGCAGTACTTC
CDR3aa: CASSDSRDRGYEQYF

abundance: .
j_gene: TRBJ1-1
v_gene: TRBV6-6
d_gene: .
CDR3nt: TGTGCCAGCAGCCACGGGGTATCGTATTCCGAAGCTTTCTTT
CDR3aa: CASSHGVSYSEAFF

abundance: .
j_gene: TRBJ1-6
v_gene: TRBV6-5
d_gene: .
CDR3nt: TGTGCCAGCAGTAGTTCACAGGGTCGTGTATCACCCCTCCACTTT
CDR3aa: CASSSSQGRVSPLHF

abundance: few
j_gene: TRBJ2-3
v_gene: TRBV29-1
d_gene: .
CDR3nt: TGCAGCGTTGAAGGCGCGGGCCGCCGGGGGAGAGATACGCAGTATTTT
CDR3aa: CSVEGAGRRGRDTQYF

abundance: .
j_gene: TRBJ1-2
v_gene: TRBV15
d_gene: .
CDR3nt: TGTGCCACCAGCCACCCGGGACACATGGGAATTGACTATGGCTACACCTTC
CDR3aa: CATSHPGHMGIDYGYTF

abundance: .
j_gene: TRBJ2-2
v_gene: TRBV30
d_gene: .
CDR3nt: TGTGCCTGTCAAACTACAACCGCGAACACCGGGGAGCTGTTTTTT
CDR3aa: CACQTTTANTGELFF

abundance: few
j_gene: TRBJ1-1
v_gene: TRBV14
d_gene: .
CDR3nt: TGTGCCAGCAGCCAAGATCGACGTACAGGGCTTGAAGCTTTCTTT
CDR3aa: CASSQDRRTGLEAFF

abundance: .
j_gene: TRBJ1-1
v_gene: TRBV6-6
d_gene: .
CDR3nt: TGTGCCAGCAGTTACTCGCAGGGTAGGAACACTGAAGCTTTCTTT
CDR3aa: CASSYSQGRNTEAFF

abundance: .
j_gene: TRBJ1-2
v_gene: TRBV18
d_gene: TRBD1
CDR3nt: TGTGCCAGCTCACCGGGACAGGGTCTTTATGGCTACACCTTC
CDR3aa: CASSPGQGLYGYTF

abundance: .
j_gene: TRBJ1-2
v_gene: TRBV30
d_gene: .
CDR3nt: TGTGCCAAATACGGCACAGGCACGTCAACTAACTATGGCTACACCTTC
CDR3aa: CAKYGTGTSTNYGYTF

abundance: .
j_gene: TRBJ2-3
v_gene: TRBV7-9
d_gene: .
CDR3nt: TGTGCCAGCAGCCCCCGATCTTACAGGGATACGCAGTATTTT
CDR3aa: CASSPRSYRDTQYF

abundance: .
j_gene: TRBJ2-7
v_gene: TRBV6-5
d_gene: TRBD1
CDR3nt: TGTGCCAGCAGCCGGGGACAGGACTACGAGCAGTACTTC
CDR3aa: CASSRGQDYEQYF

abundance: .
j_gene: TRBJ1-6
v_gene: TRBV7-6
d_gene: .
CDR3nt: TGTGCCAGCAGCTTAGGAGGAGGGTCACCCCTCCACTTT
CDR3aa: CASSLGGGSPLHF

abundance: once
j_gene: TRBJ1-3
v_gene: TRBV11-2
d_gene: .
CDR3nt: TGTGCCAGCAGCTACCCGACAGGCAAAAGCTCTGGAAACACCATATATTTT
CDR3aa: CASSYPTGKSSGNTIYF

abundance: .
j_gene: TRBJ2-2
v_gene: TRBV7-2
d_gene: .
CDR3nt: TGTGCCAGCAGCTTCTCGGGCACCGGGGAGCTGTTTTTT
CDR3aa: CASSFSGTGELFF

abundance: .
j_gene: TRBJ1-5
v_gene: TRBV6-4
d_gene: .
CDR3nt: TGTGCCAGCAGTTCAGGGGTCAATCAGCCCCAGCATTTT
CDR3aa: CASSSGVNQPQHF

abundance: .
j_gene: TRBJ2-5
v_gene: TRBV7-8
d_gene: TRBD1
CDR3nt: TGTGCCAGCAGCGGACGGACAGGGTTAGAGACCCAGTACTTC
CDR3aa: CASSGRTGLETQYF

abundance: .
j_gene: TRBJ1-2
v_gene: TRBV5-4
d_gene: TRBD1
CDR3nt: TGTGCCAGCAGCGAGGGACAGTCCTATGGCTACACCTTC
CDR3aa: CASSEGQSYGYTF

abundance: .
j_gene: TRBJ1-2
v_gene: TRBV7-9
d_gene: TRBD1
CDR3nt: TGTGCCAGCAGCTCCGGGACAGGAAACCTTTATGGCTACACCTTC
CDR3aa: CASSSGTGNLYGYTF

abundance: .
j_gene: TRBJ1-1
v_gene: TRBV4-2
d_gene: .
CDR3nt: TGTGCCAGCAGCCAAGGACAGGCCCAAAACACTGAAGCTTTCTTT
CDR3aa: CASSQGQAQNTEAFF

abundance: once
j_gene: TRBJ2-5
v_gene: TRBV6-1
d_gene: TRBD1
CDR3nt: TGTGCCAGCAGTGACAGGGACAGGAGGGGGCAAGAGACCCAGTACTTC
CDR3aa: CASSDRDRRGQETQYF

abundance: .
j_gene: TRBJ2-7
v_gene: TRBV5-8
d_gene: TRBD1
CDR3nt: TGTGCCAGCAGCTTCGGGACAGGGGTCCTAAGCTCCTACGAGCAGTACTTC
CDR3aa: CASSFGTGVLSSYEQYF

abundance: .
j_gene: TRBJ1-2
v_gene: TRBV25-1
d_gene: .
CDR3nt: TGTGCCAGCACTGACGGCTCGGCGGTAGGCTACACCTTC
CDR3aa: CASTDGSAVGYTF

abundance: once
j_gene: TRBJ2-5
v_gene: TRBV9
d_gene: TRBD2
CDR3nt: TGTGCCAGCAGCGTAACCCTGGGGATTGGAAGCGGGGGAGTTCTAGAGACCCAGTACTTC
CDR3aa: CASSVTLGIGSGGVLETQYF

abundance: .
j_gene: TRBJ2-5
v_gene: TRBV30
d_gene: TRBD2
CDR3nt: TGTGCCTGCCTCTACCTCGGGGGGACAGAGACCCAGTACTTC
CDR3aa: CACLYLGGTETQYF

abundance: .
j_gene: TRBJ1-3
v_gene: TRBV14
d_gene: TRBD1
CDR3nt: TGTGCCAGCAGTCCGACAGGGCCCAGCTCTGGAAACACCATATATTTT
CDR3aa: CASSPTGPSSGNTIYF

abundance: few
j_gene: TRBJ2-1
v_gene: TRBV19
d_gene: TRBD2
CDR3nt: TGTGCCAGTAATCGACTAGCGGGGGATCTCAATGAGCAGTTCTTC
CDR3aa: CASNRLAGDLNEQFF

abundance: .
j_gene: TRBJ1-1
v_gene: TRBV2
d_gene: TRBD1
CDR3nt: TGTGCCAGCAGTGCTAACAGGGGATTGAGCACTGAAGCTTTCTTT
CDR3aa: CASSANRGLSTEAFF

abundance: .
j_gene: TRBJ2-5
v_gene: TRBV7-9
d_gene: TRBD2
CDR3nt: TGTGCCAGCAGCACCTCAGCGGGGACGGCGGGAGAGACCCAGTACTTC
CDR3aa: CASSTSAGTAGETQYF

abundance: .
j_gene: TRBJ1-5
v_gene: TRBV5-1
d_gene: TRBD1
CDR3nt: TGCGCCAGCAGATCCGGGACAGCAACCAATCAGCCCCAGCATTTT
CDR3aa: CASRSGTATNQPQHF

abundance: .
j_gene: TRBJ2-5
v_gene: TRBV11-2
d_gene: TRBD2
CDR3nt: TGTGCCAGCAGCTTAGATAGACTAGCCCGGGAGACCCAGTACTTC
CDR3aa: CASSLDRLARETQYF

abundance: .
j_gene: TRBJ1-6
v_gene: TRBV5-4
d_gene: .
CDR3nt: TGTGCCAGCAGCGCCTCGATGAGCTCCTATAATTCACCCCTCCACTTT
CDR3aa: CASSASMSSYNSPLHF

abundance: .
j_gene: TRBJ1-2
v_gene: TRBV5-1
d_gene: .
CDR3nt: TGCGCCAGCAGCTTGGAGGCGGGGGACTATGGCTACACCTTC
CDR3aa: CASSLEAGDYGYTF

abundance: .
j_gene: TRBJ1-1
v_gene: TRBV7-9
d_gene: .
CDR3nt: TGTGCCAGCACCCTTGCGAGGGACACTGAAGCTTTCTTT
CDR3aa: CASTLARDTEAFF

abundance: .
j_gene: TRBJ2-7
v_gene: TRBV5-1
d_gene: TRBD1
CDR3nt: TGCGCCAGCAGCCCCAGACAGGGAACCTCCTACGAGCAGTACTTC
CDR3aa: CASSPRQGTSYEQYF

abundance: .
j_gene: TRBJ1-6
v_gene: TRBV5-1
d_gene: .
CDR3nt: TGCGCCAGCAGCTTGGGCGGATCAAATTCACCCCTCCACTTT
CDR3aa: CASSLGGSNSPLHF

abundance: .
j_gene: TRBJ1-1
v_gene: TRBV6-5
d_gene: .
CDR3nt: TGTGCCAGCAGTTACTCGAACAGGATGAACACTGAAGCTTTCTTT
CDR3aa: CASSYSNRMNTEAFF

abundance: .
j_gene: TRBJ1-5
v_gene: TRBV6-5
d_gene: .
CDR3nt: TGTGCCAGCAGTTACTCGACAGGTCGGAATCAGCCCCAGCATTTT
CDR3aa: CASSYSTGRNQPQHF

abundance: .
j_gene: TRBJ1-2
v_gene: TRBV7-9
d_gene: .
CDR3nt: TGTGCCAGCAGCGACCCAGGTCTTGACTATGGCTACACCTTC
CDR3aa: CASSDPGLDYGYTF

abundance: .
j_gene: TRBJ1-2
v_gene: TRBV5-1
d_gene: .
CDR3nt: TGCGCCAGCAGCTTGGGGCACAGTCCAGGCTACACCTTC
CDR3aa: CASSLGHSPGYTF

abundance: few
j_gene: TRBJ2-3
v_gene: TRBV6-1
d_gene: .
CDR3nt: TGTGCCAGCAGTGAATTCCAGCGGGTAGGAGTTTTGACAGATACGCAGTATTTT
CDR3aa: CASSEFQRVGVLTDTQYF

abundance: .
j_gene: TRBJ2-7
v_gene: TRBV27
d_gene: .
CDR3nt: TGTGCCAGCGCTCAGCGTGGGAGCTCCTACGAGCAGTACTTC
CDR3aa: CASAQRGSSYEQYF

abundance: few
j_gene: TRBJ2-7
v_gene: TRBV11-2
d_gene: .
CDR3nt: TGTGCCAGCAGCTTAGTTCGCCGGGTTTACGAGCAGTACTTC
CDR3aa: CASSLVRRVYEQYF

abundance: .
j_gene: TRBJ2-1
v_gene: TRBV7-2
d_gene: TRBD1
CDR3nt: TGTGCCAGCAGCTTGCATGGACAGGGTTTGGGGAATGAGCAGTTCTTC
CDR3aa: CASSLHGQGLGNEQFF

abundance: few
j_gene: TRBJ2-1
v_gene: TRBV5-1
d_gene: TRBD1
CDR3nt: TGCGCCAGCAGCCGGGACAGGGGGTGGAATGAACAGTTCTTC
CDR3aa: CASSRDRGWNEQFF

abundance: .
j_gene: TRBJ1-1
v_gene: TRBV5-1
d_gene: TRBD1
CDR3nt: TGCGCCAGCAGCTTGGAGGGACAGCCGAACACTGAAGCTTTCTTT
CDR3aa: CASSLEGQPNTEAFF

abundance: .
j_gene: TRBJ1-5
v_gene: TRBV4-2
d_gene: .
CDR3nt: TGTGCCAGCAGCCAAGATCAGGAGGCCAATCAGCCCCAGCATTTT
CDR3aa: CASSQDQEANQPQHF

abundance: .
j_gene: TRBJ1-1
v_gene: TRBV7-9
d_gene: .
CDR3nt: TGTGCCAGCAGCAAAGGACAGATTTCCACTGAAGCTTTCTTT
CDR3aa: CASSKGQISTEAFF